This T cell receptor beta chain was sequenced in a study of blood T cell repertoires in COVID-19. On the study more broadly: Italy, Spain and the United States were the sources of the convalescent and acute COVID-19 samples. The cDNA or gDNA used as material had been derived from T cells, B-cell-depleted T cells, or PBMCs.

The CDR3 length is 16 residues. The germline gives CDR1 MDHEN, CDR2 SYDVKM. V lost 6 bases to trimming and J lost 7 bases, with 22 bases between them. Original processing methods: By means of reference gene primer amplification, nucleated cell counts were estimated. TCRdb's copy holds only in-frame clones and misses some; the assay was immunoSEQ multiplex PCR. V, J and clone size reflect that table, while D and trimming were determined from the DNA. The sample has 250,000 to 300,000 clones; around 82% are singletons. This sequence joins TRBV28 and TRBJ1-5; D is possibly TRBD1 (6 bases). The TCR comes from an elderly man with acute or convalescent COVID-19. Sequenced: peripheral blood. Written as DNA, the CDR3 is TGTGCCAGCAGCTCCGGACAGACCCCAATGGGGCAGCCCCAGCATTTT. Translated: CASSSGQTPMGQPQHF. Variable domain in full (rest from reference TRBV28 and TRBJ1-5): DVKVTQSSRYLVKRTGEKVFLECVQDMDHENMFWYRQDPGLGLRLIYFSYDVKMKEKGDIPEGYSVSREKKERFSLILESASTNQTSMYLCASSSGQTPMGQPQHFGDGTRLSIL.